The 7 T cell receptor beta chains presented below share a single source sample, sequenced in a study of blood T cells in healthy people across ages. The use of a sample-barcoded 5' primer and a J-beta primer mix characterized a second PCR of about 6 to 11 cycles. TCRdb independently ran MiXCR on the 5' RACE reads; one entry per CDR3 protein. The table lists about 930,000 distinct CDR3 sequences, roughly 28% of them singletons, with roughly 10% in the top ten. This sample was also put to use in a study of T cells of mothers and their children.

Sequencing was carried out using blood. These receptors all come from a woman between 40 and 50 years old in good health.

The chain has TRBV21-1 and TRBJ2-1; the tabulated D call, TRBD1, remains unverified against the DNA. TRBV21-1 is a pseudogene locus. This CDR3 has 17 residues. The chain's CDR3 is CASSWQKAGDTYNEQFF. The CDR3 nucleotides are TGTGCCAGCAGTTGGCAAAAAGCGGGGGACACCTACAATGAGCAGTTCTTC.

V usage is TRBV7-2 and J usage is TRBJ2-3; 9 bases align to TRBD2. Looked up from germline, CDR1 is SGHTA and CDR2 is FQGNSA. J lost 11 bases, V lost 1 base, and 13 bases had no gene match. This CDR3 has 16 residues. The CDR3 DNA is TGTGCCAGCAGCTTAGAGGGACTAGCATCCTACAATGAGCAGTATTTT. Protein: CASSLEGLASYNEQYF.

This clonotype was seen only a few times. This rearrangement joins TRBV4-1 to TRBJ1-3, with a tentative D call TRBD1 (5 bases). V lost 5 bases to trimming and J lost 2 bases, with 19 bases between them. The germline V gene encodes CDR1 MGHRA and CDR2 YSYEKL. The CDR3 sequence is 17 residues long. The DNA for the CDR3 is TGCGCCAGCAGCAGGGGCGGATTTGTGCTTGCTGGAAACACCATATATTTT. It specifies CASSRGGFVLAGNTIYF.

The genes are TRBV6-2 or TRBV6-3 and TRBJ1-5, with D possibly TRBD1 on 6 matching bases. This CDR3 is built from 15 residues. Germline CDR1 and CDR2: MNHEY and SVGEGT. Trimming cost V 2 bases and J 4 bases, with 12 bases left between them. The CDR3 sequence: CASSYAGARNQPQHF. The CDR3 coding sequence is TGTGCCAGCAGTTACGCGGGGGCGCGGAATCAGCCCCAGCATTTT.

This clonotype was seen repeatedly, ten times or more. The V and J genes are TRBV20-1 and TRBJ1-1, with D perhaps matching TRBD1 (5 bases). From germline, CDR1 is DFQATT and CDR2 SNEGSKA (reference sequence). The CDR3 is 14 residues long. The ends were cut back, 0 bases at V and 6 bases at J, with 14 bases in the middle. CDR3 nucleotides: TGCAGTGCTAGAGATCTCGGGGGTGGGGCTGAAGCTTTCTTT. Translation gives CSARDLGGGAEAFF.

This clonotype has ten or more counts. This chain joins TRBV7-2 and TRBJ2-7; 9 nucleotides line up with TRBD2. The CDR3 is 16 amino acids. Germline V gene sequence: CDR1 SGHTA, CDR2 FQGNSA. J gave up 0 bases and V 1 base, and 4 bases lay outside the gene matches. The DNA of the CDR3 is TGTGCCAGCAGCTTAGGGCTAGCGGGGTTCTCCTACGAGCAGTACTTC. This sequence encodes CASSLGLAGFSYEQYF.

This clonotype was detected many times. This chain joins TRBV5-1 and TRBJ2-1; D might be TRBD2 (5 bases). Germline CDR1 and CDR2: SGHRS and YFSETQ. Between the trimmed V and J ends, which lost 7 bases and 0 bases, there was a span of 11 bases. This CDR3 comprises 14 residues. The CDR3 protein is CASRRGFSYNEQFF. The CDR3 nucleotides are TGCGCCAGCCGACGGGGTTTCTCCTACAATGAGCAGTTCTTC. Using reference TRBV5-1 and TRBJ2-1 for the parts outside the CDR3, the full variable domain is KAGVTQTPRYLIKTRGQQVTLSCSPISGHRSVSWYQQTPGQGLQFLFEYFSETQRNKGNFPGRFSGRQFSNSRSEMNVSTLELGDSALYLCASRRGFSYNEQFFGPGTRLTVL.